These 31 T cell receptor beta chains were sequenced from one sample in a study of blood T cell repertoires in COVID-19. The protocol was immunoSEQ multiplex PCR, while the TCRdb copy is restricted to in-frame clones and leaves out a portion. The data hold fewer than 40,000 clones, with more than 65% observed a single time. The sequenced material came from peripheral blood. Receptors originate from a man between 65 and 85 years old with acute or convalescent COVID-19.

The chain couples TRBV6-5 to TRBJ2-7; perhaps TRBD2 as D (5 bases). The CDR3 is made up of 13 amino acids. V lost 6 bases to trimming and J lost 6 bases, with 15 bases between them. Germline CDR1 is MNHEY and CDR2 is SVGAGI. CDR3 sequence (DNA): TGTGCCAGCAGCCAACTAGGAGGAAGCGAGCAGTACTTC. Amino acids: CASSQLGGSEQYF.

The CDR3 DNA sequence: TGTGCCAGCAGCTTGGGGCTCGGACAGGGATGGGACACTGAAGCTTTCTTT. Protein sequence: CASSLGLGQGWDTEAFF. This chain links TRBV5-6 with TRBJ1-1; the match to TRBD1 covers 8 bases. There are 17 residues in the CDR3. V lost 0 bases and J lost 3; bases outside the gene matches: 10. Germline V gives CDR1 SGHDT, CDR2 YYEEEE.

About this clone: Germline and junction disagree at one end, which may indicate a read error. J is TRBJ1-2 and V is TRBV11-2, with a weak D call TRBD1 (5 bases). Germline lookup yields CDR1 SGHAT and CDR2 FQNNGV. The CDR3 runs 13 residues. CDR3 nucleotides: TGTGCCAGCAGCTTAGAGGGGGGGAAAGGTCCTCCCTTC. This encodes CASSLEGGKGPPF. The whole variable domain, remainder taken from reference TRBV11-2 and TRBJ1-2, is EAGVAQSPRYKIIEKRQSVAFWCNPISGHATLYWYQQILGQGPKLLIQFQNNGVVDDSQLPKDRFSAERLKGVDSTLKIQPAKLEDSAVYLCASSLEGGKGPPFGSGTRLTVV.

Here the CDR3 reads CASSLSRGQGTDTQYF. In DNA, the CDR3 is TGTGCCAGCAGTTTATCGAGGGGACAGGGCACAGATACGCAGTATTTT. The V and J genes are TRBV27 and TRBJ2-3; 8 bases fit TRBD1. Germline CDR1 MNHEY, CDR2 SMNVEV (reference sequence). This CDR3 spans 16 amino acids. V shed 0 bases and J 1 base; nucleotides not matched to a gene: 3.

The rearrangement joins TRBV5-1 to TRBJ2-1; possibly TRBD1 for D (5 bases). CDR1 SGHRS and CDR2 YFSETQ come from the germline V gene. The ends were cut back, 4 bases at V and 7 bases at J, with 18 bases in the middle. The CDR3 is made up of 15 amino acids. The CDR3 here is CASSPPAYPGNEQFF. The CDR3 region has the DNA TGCGCCAGCAGCCCGCCTGCCTACCCAGGGAATGAGCAGTTCTTC.

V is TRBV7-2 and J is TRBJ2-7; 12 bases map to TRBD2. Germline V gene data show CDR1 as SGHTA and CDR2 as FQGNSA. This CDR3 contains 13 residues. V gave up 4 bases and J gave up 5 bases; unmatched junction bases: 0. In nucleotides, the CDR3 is TGTGCCAGCAGCTGGACTAGCGGGGACGAGCAGTACTTC. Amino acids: CASSWTSGDEQYF.

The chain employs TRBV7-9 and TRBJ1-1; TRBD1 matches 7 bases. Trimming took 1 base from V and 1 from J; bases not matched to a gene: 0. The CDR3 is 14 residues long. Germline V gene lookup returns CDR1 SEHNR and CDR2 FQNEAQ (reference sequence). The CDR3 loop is CASSLGTGNTEAFF. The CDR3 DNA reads TGTGCCAGCAGCTTAGGGACAGGGAACACTGAAGCTTTCTTT.

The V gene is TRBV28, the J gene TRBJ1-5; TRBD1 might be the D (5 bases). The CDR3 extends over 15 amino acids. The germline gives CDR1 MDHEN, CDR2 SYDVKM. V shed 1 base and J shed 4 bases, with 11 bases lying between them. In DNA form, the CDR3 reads TGTGCCAGCAGTTTATCGGGGCGGGGAAATCAGCCCCAGCATTTT. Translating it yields CASSLSGRGNQPQHF. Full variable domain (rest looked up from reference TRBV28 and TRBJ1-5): DVKVTQSSRYLVKRTGEKVFLECVQDMDHENMFWYRQDPGLGLRLIYFSYDVKMKEKGDIPEGYSVSREKKERFSLILESASTNQTSMYLCASSLSGRGNQPQHFGDGTRLSIL.

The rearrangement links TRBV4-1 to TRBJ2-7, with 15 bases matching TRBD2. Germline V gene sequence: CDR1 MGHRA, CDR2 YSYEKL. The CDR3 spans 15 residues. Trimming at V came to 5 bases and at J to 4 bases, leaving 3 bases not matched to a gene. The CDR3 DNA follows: TGCGCCAGCAGCTTGGGACTAGCGGGAGGTTACGAGCAGTACTTC. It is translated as CASSLGLAGGYEQYF.

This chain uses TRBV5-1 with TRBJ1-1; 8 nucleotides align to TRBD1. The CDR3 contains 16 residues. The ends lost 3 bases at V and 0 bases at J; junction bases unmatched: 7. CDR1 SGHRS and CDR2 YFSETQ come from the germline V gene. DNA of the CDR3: TGCGCCAGCAGCTCGGGACAGGTTGTTATGAACACTGAAGCTTTCTTT. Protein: CASSSGQVVMNTEAFF.

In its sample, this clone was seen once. CDR3 nucleotide sequence: TGTGCCAGCAGCGTAACCCAAGCCCCGAACACTGAAGCTTTCTTT. The encoded protein is CASSVTQAPNTEAFF. This sequence joins TRBV9 and TRBJ1-1, with D uncertain. The CDR3 runs 15 residues. Trimming cost V 1 base and J 1 base, with 11 bases left between them. Germline V gene lookup returns CDR1 SGDLS and CDR2 YYNGEE.

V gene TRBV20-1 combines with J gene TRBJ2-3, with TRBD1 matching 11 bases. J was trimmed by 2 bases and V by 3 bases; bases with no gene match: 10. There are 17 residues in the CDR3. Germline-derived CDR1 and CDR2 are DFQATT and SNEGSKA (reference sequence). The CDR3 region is CSASGIRDRGSTDTQYF. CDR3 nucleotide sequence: TGCAGTGCTAGTGGGATCCGGGACAGGGGGTCCACAGATACGCAGTATTTT.

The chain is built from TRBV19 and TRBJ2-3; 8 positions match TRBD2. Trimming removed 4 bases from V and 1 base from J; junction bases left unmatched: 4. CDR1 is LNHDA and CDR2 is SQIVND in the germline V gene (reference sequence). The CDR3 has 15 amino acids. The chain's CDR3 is CASSTTSGRTDTQYF. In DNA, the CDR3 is TGTGCCAGTAGTACCACTAGCGGACGCACAGATACGCAGTATTTT.

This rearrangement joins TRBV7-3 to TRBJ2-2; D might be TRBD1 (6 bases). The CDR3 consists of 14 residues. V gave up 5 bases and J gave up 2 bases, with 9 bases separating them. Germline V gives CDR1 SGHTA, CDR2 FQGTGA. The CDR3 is CASSPGQNTGELFF. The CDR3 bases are TGTGCCAGCAGCCCGGGACAAAACACCGGGGAGCTGTTTTTT.

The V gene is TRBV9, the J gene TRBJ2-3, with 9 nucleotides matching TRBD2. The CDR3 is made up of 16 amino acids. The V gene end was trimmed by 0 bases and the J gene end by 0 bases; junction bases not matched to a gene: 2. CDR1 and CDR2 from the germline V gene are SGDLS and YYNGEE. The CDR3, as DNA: TGTGCCAGCAGCGTAGGGGCGGGAGGGAGCACAGATACGCAGTATTTT. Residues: CASSVGAGGSTDTQYF.

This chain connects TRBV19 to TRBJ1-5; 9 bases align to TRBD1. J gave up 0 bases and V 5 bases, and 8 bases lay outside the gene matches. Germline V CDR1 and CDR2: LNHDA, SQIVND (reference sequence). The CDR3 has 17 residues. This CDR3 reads CASSYLQGARSNQPQHF. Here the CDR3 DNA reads TGTGCCAGTAGTTACTTACAGGGGGCGCGTAGCAATCAGCCCCAGCATTTT.

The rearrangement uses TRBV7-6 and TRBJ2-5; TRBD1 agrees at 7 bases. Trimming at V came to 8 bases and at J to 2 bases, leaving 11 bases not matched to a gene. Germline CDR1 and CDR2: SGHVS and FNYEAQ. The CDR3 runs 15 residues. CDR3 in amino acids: CASARDRQKQETQYF. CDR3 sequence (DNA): TGTGCCAGCGCCCGGGACAGACAAAAACAAGAGACCCAGTACTTC.

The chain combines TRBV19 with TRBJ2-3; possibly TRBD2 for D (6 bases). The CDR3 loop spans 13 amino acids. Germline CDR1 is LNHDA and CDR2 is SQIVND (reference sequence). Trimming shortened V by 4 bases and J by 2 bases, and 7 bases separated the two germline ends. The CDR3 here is CASSTGLTDTQYF. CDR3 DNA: TGTGCCAGTAGTACGGGACTCACAGATACGCAGTATTTT.

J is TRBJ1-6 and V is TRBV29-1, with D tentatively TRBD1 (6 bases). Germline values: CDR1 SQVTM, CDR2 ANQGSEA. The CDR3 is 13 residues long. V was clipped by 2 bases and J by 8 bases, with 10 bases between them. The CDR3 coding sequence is TGCAGCGTTGAAACAGGGTTGGATTCACCCCTCCACTTT. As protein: CSVETGLDSPLHF. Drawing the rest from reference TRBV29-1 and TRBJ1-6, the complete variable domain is SAVISQKPSRDICQRGTSLTIQCQVDSQVTMMFWYRQQPGQSLTLIATANQGSEATYESGFVIDKFPISRPNLTFSTLTVSNMSPEDSSIYLCSVETGLDSPLHFGNGTRLTVT.

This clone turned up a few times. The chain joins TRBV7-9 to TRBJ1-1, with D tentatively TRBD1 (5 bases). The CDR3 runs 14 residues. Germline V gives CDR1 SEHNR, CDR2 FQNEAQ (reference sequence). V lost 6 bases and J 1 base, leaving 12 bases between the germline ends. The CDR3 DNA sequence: TGTGCCAGCAGTCGCAGGGAGGAGAACACTGAAGCTTTCTTT. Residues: CASSRREENTEAFF.

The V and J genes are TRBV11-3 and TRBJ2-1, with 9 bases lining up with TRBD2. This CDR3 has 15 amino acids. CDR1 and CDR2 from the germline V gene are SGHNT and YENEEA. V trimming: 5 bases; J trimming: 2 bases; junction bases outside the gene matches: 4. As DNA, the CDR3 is TGTGCCAGCAGCACTAGCGGGCTCCCCTACAATGAGCAGTTCTTC. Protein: CASSTSGLPYNEQFF. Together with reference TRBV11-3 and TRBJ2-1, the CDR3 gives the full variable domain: EAGVVQSPRYKIIEKKQPVAFWCNPISGHNTLYWYLQNLGQGPELLIRYENEEAVDDSQLPKDRFSAERLKGVDSTLKIQPAELGDSAVYLCASSTSGLPYNEQFFGPGTRLTVL.

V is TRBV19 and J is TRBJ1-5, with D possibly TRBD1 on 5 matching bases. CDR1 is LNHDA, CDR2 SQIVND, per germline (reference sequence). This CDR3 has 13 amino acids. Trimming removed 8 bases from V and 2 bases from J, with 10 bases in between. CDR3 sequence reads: CASRRGGNQPQHF. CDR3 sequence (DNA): TGTGCCAGTCGGAGGGGAGGCAATCAGCCCCAGCATTTT. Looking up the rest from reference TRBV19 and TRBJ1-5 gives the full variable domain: DGGITQSPKYLFRKEGQNVTLSCEQNLNHDAMYWYRQDPGQGLRLIYYSQIVNDFQKGDIAEGYSVSREKKESFPLTVTSAQKNPTAFYLCASRRGGNQPQHFGDGTRLSIL.

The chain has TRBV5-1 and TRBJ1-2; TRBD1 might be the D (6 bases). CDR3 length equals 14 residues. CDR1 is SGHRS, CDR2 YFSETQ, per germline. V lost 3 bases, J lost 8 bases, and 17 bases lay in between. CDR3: CASSSPSGAGGYTF. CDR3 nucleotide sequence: TGCGCCAGCAGCTCACCCTCAGGGGCAGGAGGCTACACCTTC.

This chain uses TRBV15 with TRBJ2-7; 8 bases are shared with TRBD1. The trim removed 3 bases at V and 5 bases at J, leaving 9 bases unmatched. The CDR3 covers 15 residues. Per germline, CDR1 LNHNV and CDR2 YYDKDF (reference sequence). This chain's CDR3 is CATSRLTGDENEQYF. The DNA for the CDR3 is TGTGCCACCAGCAGGTTGACAGGGGATGAGAACGAGCAGTACTTC.

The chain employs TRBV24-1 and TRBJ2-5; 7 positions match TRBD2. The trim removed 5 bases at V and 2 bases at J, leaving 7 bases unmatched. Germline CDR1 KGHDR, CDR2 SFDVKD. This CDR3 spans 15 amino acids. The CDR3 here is CATSAQGGWQETQYF. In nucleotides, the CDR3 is TGTGCCACCAGTGCCCAGGGAGGGTGGCAAGAGACCCAGTACTTC.

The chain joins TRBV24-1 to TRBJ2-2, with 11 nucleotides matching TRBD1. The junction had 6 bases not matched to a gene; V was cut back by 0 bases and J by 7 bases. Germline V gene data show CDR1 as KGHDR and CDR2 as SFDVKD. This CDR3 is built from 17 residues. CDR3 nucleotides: TGTGCCACCAGTGATTTGGGACAGGGGGCGATCGGCGGGGAGCTGTTTTTT. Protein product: CATSDLGQGAIGGELFF.

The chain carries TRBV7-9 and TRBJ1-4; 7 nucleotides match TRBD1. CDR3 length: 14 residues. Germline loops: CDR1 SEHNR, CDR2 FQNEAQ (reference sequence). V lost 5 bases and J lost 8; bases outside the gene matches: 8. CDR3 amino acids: CASSPTGVSEKLFF. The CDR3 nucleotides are TGTGCCAGCAGCCCAACAGGGGTTAGCGAAAAACTGTTTTTT.

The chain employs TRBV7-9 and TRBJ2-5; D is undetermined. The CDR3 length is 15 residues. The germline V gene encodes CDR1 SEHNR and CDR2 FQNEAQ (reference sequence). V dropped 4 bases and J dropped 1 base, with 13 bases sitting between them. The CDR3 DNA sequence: TGTGCCAGCAGCTCCCTCATCGAGTTCCAAGAGACCCAGTACTTC. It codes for CASSSLIEFQETQYF.

The DNA of the CDR3 is TGCAGTGCTGAGGATAACACTGAAGCTTTCTTT. Translated, it gives CSAEDNTEAFF. This rearrangement joins TRBV20-1 to TRBJ1-1, with D unclear. The CDR3 sequence is 11 residues long. Germline CDR1 and CDR2: DFQATT and SNEGSKA (reference sequence). Trimming took 5 bases from V and 2 from J, leaving 6 bases between them.

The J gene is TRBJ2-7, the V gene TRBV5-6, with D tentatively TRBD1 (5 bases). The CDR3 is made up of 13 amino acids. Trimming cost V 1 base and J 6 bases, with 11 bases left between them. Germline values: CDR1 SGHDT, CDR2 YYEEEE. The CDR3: CASSLWKGREQYF. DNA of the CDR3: TGTGCCAGCAGCTTGTGGAAGGGGCGCGAGCAGTACTTC.

CDR3 loop: CASSSQVGAADTQYF. In nucleotides, the CDR3 is TGTGCCAGCAGCTCACAGGTTGGGGCAGCAGATACGCAGTATTTT. The gene calls are TRBV7-3 and TRBJ2-3; D may be TRBD1 (5 bases). Trimming shortened V by 4 bases and J by 4 bases, and 15 bases separated the two germline ends. The CDR3 has 15 amino acids. Germline CDR1 reads SGHTA; CDR2 reads FQGTGA.